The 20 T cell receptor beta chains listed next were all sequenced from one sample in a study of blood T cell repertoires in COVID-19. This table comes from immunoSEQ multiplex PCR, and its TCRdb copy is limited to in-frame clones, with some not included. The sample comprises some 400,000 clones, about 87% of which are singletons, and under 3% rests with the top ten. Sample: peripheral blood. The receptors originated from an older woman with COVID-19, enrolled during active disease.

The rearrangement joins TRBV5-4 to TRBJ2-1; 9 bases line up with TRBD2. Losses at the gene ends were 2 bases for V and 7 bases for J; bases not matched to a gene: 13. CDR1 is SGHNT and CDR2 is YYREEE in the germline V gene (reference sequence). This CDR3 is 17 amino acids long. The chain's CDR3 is CASSFSFLAGNRNEQFF. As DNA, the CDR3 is TGTGCCAGCAGCTTTTCTTTTCTAGCGGGGAATAGAAATGAGCAGTTCTTC.

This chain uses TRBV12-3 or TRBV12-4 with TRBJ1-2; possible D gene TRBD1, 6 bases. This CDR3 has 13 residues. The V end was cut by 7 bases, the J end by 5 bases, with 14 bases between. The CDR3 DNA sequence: TGTGCCAGCACCGGGACACGGATTTATGGCTACACCTTC. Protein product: CASTGTRIYGYTF.

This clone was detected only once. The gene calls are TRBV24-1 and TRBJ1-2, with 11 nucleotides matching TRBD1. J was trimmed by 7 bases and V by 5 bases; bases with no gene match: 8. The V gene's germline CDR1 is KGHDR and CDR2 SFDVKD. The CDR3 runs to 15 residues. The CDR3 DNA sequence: TGTGCCACCAGTGCCTATGGGACAGGGGGTAGTGGCTACACCTTC. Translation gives CATSAYGTGGSGYTF.

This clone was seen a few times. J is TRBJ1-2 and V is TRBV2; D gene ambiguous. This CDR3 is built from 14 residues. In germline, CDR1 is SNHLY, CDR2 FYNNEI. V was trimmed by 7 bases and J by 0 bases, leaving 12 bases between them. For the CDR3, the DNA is TGTGCCAGCACCAATGGGCTAACTAACTATGGCTACACCTTC. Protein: CASTNGLTNYGYTF.

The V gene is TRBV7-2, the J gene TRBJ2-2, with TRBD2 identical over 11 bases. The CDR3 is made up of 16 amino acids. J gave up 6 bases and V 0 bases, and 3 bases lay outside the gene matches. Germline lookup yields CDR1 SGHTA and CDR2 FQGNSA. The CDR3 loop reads CASSLAVSGGAGELFF. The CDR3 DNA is TGTGCCAGCAGCTTAGCGGTTAGCGGGGGGGCCGGGGAGCTGTTTTTT. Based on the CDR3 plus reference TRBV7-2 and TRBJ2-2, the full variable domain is GAGVSQSPSNKVTEKGKDVELRCDPISGHTALYWYRQSLGQGLEFLIYFQGNSAPDKSGLPSDRFSAERTGGSVSTLTIQRTQQEDSAVYLCASSLAVSGGAGELFFGEGSRLTVL.

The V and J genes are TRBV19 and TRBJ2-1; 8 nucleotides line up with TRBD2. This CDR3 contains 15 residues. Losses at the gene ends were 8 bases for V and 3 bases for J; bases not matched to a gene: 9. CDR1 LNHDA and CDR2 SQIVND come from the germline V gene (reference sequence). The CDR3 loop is CASPLSGEIYNEQFF. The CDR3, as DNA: TGTGCCAGTCCACTTAGCGGGGAAATCTACAATGAGCAGTTCTTC.

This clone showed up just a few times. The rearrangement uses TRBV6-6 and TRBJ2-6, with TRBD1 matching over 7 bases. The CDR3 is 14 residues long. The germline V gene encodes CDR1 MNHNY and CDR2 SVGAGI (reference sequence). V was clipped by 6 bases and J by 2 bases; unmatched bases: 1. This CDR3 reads CASRQGAGANVLTF. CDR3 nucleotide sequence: TGTGCCAGCAGGCAGGGGGCTGGGGCCAACGTCCTGACTTTC.

The DNA of the CDR3 is TGTGCCAGCAGCCCGGTGACAGGGGGATATGGCTACACCTTC. This gives the protein CASSPVTGGYGYTF. The V call is TRBV7-2, the J call TRBJ1-2, with 9 bases lining up with TRBD1. Germline CDR1 and CDR2: SGHTA and FQGNSA. The CDR3 runs to 14 residues. Trimming took 5 bases from V and 5 from J; bases not matched to a gene: 6.

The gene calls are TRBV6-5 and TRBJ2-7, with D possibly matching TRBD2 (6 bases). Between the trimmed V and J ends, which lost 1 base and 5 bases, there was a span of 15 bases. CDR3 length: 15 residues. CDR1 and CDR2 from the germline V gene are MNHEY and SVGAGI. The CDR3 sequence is CASSYFLGGSHEQYF. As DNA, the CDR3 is TGTGCCAGCAGTTACTTTCTCGGGGGATCGCACGAGCAGTACTTC.

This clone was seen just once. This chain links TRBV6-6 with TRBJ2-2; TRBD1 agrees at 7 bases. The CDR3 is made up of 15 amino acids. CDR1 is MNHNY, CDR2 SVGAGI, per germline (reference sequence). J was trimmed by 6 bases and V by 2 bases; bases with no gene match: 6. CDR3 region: CASSYGPQGSGELFF. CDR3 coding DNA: TGTGCCAGCAGTTACGGCCCACAGGGGTCCGGGGAGCTGTTTTTT.

CDR3: CASTKEGAEAFF. As DNA, the CDR3 is TGTGCCAGCACCAAAGAGGGGGCTGAAGCTTTCTTT. This chain connects TRBV2 to TRBJ1-1; D may be TRBD1 (6 bases). Germline CDR1 is SNHLY and CDR2 is FYNNEI. This CDR3 has 12 residues. Trimming shortened V by 7 bases and J by 6 bases, and 12 bases separated the two germline ends.

The CDR3 sequence is CASSPQEFTEAFF. The CDR3 DNA sequence: TGTGCCAGCAGCCCTCAGGAATTCACTGAAGCTTTCTTT. The rearrangement uses TRBV7-6 and TRBJ1-1; D remains unclear. Trimming took 5 bases from V and 4 from J, leaving 11 bases between them. CDR1 is SGHVS and CDR2 is FNYEAQ in the germline V gene. This CDR3 is 13 amino acids long.

CDR3 sequence (DNA): TGTGCCAGCAGGCCCCAGGGGATTGCCTACGAGCAGTACTTC. Encoded protein: CASRPQGIAYEQYF. The V and J genes are TRBV2 and TRBJ2-7; tentative D call: TRBD1 (6 bases). From germline, CDR1 is SNHLY and CDR2 FYNNEI. Deletions cut 6 bases from V and 2 bases from J, with 14 bases between. This CDR3 has 14 amino acids.

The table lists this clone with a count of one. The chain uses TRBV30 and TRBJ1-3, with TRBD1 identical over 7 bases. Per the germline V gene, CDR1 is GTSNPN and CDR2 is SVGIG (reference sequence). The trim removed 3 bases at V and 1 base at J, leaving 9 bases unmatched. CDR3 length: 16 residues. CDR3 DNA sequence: TGTGCCTGGAGCCAGGGGGTAATATTTTCTGGAAACACCATATATTTT. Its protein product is CAWSQGVIFSGNTIYF.

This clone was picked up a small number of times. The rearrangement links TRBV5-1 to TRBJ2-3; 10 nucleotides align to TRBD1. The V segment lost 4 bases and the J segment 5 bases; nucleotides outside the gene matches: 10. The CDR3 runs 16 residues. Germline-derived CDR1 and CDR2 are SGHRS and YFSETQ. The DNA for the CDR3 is TGCGCCAGCAGCACGACCGGGACAGGGGTAGGAGATACGCAGTATTTT. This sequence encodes CASSTTGTGVGDTQYF.

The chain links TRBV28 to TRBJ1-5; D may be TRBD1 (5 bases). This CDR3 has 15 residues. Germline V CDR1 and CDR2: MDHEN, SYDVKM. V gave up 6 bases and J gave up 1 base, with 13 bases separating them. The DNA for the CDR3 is TGTGCCAGCAGAAATACAGGACCGAGCAATCAGCCCCAGCATTTT. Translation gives CASRNTGPSNQPQHF.

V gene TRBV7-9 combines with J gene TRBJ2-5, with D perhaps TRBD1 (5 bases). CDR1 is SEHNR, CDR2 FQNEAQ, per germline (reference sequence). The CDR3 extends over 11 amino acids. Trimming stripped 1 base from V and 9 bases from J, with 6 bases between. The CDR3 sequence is CASSLVGPQYF. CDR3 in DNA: TGTGCCAGCAGCTTAGTGGGGCCCCAGTACTTC. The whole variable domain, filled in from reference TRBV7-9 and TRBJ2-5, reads DTGVSQNPRHKITKRGQNVTFRCDPISEHNRLYWYRQTLGQGPEFLTYFQNEAQLEKSRLLSDRFSAERPKGSFSTLEIQRTEQGDSAMYLCASSLVGPQYFGPGTRLLVL.

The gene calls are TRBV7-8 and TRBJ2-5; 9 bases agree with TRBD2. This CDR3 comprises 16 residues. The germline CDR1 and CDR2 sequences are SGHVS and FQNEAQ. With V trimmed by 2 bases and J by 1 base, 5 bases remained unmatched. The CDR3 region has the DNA TGTGCCAGCAGCTTAATCCTAGCGGGGCTCCAAGAGACCCAGTACTTC. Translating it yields CASSLILAGLQETQYF.

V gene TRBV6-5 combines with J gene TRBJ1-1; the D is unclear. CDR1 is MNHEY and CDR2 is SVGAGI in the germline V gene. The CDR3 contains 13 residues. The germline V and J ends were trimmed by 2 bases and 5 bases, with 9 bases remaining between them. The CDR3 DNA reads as TGTGCCAGCAGTTACCCGGCGGGAACTGAAGCTTTCTTT. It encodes CASSYPAGTEAFF.

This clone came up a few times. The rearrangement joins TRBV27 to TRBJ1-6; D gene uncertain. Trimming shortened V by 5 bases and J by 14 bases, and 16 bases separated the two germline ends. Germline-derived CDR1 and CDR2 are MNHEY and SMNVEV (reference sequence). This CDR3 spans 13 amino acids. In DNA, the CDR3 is TGTGCCAGCAGTCTCCTCTCCTACTCCACCCTCCACTTT. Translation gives CASSLLSYSTLHF.